Below, 5 T cell receptor beta chains from the same sample are listed, as sequenced in a study of cytomegalovirus exposure and HLA in healthy donors. PCR involved 60 Vbeta and 13 Jbeta primers. TCRdb's table, derived via immunoSEQ multiplex PCR, lists solely in-frame clones and lacks some. The table lists roughly 200,000 clones, with about 1.1% in the top ten. Input material: PBMCs. These receptors were taken from a girl between 2 and 10 years old in good health and CMV-seropositive.

The gene calls are TRBV25-1 and TRBJ2-7; 8 positions match TRBD1. The V gene end was trimmed by 5 bases and the J gene end by 3 bases; junction bases not matched to a gene: 3. The V gene's germline CDR1 is MGHDK and CDR2 SYGVNS. The CDR3 runs to 13 residues. CDR3 protein: CASSRQGIYEQYF. CDR3 sequence (DNA): TGTGCCAGCAGTAGACAGGGGATCTACGAGCAGTACTTC.

This rearrangement joins TRBV7-9 to TRBJ2-7; 10 nucleotides align to TRBD2. CDR1 SEHNR and CDR2 FQNEAQ come from the germline V gene (reference sequence). This CDR3 comprises 17 residues. J was trimmed by 2 bases and V by 5 bases; bases with no gene match: 12. In DNA, the CDR3 is TGTGCCAGCAGCCCCGGAGGAACTAGCGGGATGCCCTACGAGCAGTACTTC. The encoded protein is CASSPGGTSGMPYEQYF. Full variable domain (remainder filled in from reference TRBV7-9 and TRBJ2-7): DTGVSQNPRHKITKRGQNVTFRCDPISEHNRLYWYRQTLGQGPEFLTYFQNEAQLEKSRLLSDRFSAERPKGSFSTLEIQRTEQGDSAMYLCASSPGGTSGMPYEQYFGPGTRLTVT.

The gene calls are TRBV7-2 and TRBJ2-7; 10 bases line up with TRBD2. Germline CDR1 is SGHTA and CDR2 is FQGNSA. The CDR3 has 15 residues. The V and J ends lost 5 bases and 3 bases, in that order; junction bases with no gene match: 7. The CDR3 reads CASSRPPSGSYEQYF. As DNA, the CDR3 is TGTGCCAGCAGCCGTCCACCTAGCGGGAGCTACGAGCAGTACTTC. The full variable domain, with the rest looked up from reference TRBV7-2 and TRBJ2-7, is GAGVSQSPSNKVTEKGKDVELRCDPISGHTALYWYRQSLGQGLEFLIYFQGNSAPDKSGLPSDRFSAERTGGSVSTLTIQRTQQEDSAVYLCASSRPPSGSYEQYFGPGTRLTVT.

This chain connects TRBV4-2 to TRBJ2-1; D is ambiguous. This CDR3 is built from 14 residues. Trimming took 1 base from V and 4 from J, leaving 8 bases between them. From germline, CDR1 is LGHNA and CDR2 YNFKEQ. The chain's CDR3 is CASSQVGEYNEQFF. The CDR3 DNA reads TGTGCCAGCAGCCAAGTAGGAGAGTACAATGAGCAGTTCTTC.

The chain joins TRBV7-3 to TRBJ2-5; 11 bases line up with TRBD2. The closer fit of TRBJ2-7 to the DNA end suggests the J call may be wrong. The germline CDR1 and CDR2 sequences are SGHTA and FQGTGA. This CDR3 is 14 amino acids long. CDR3 DNA: TGTGCCAGCAGCCCGCTAGCGGGAGGCTACGAGCAGTACTTC. This codes for CASSPLAGGYEQYF.